This T cell receptor beta chain was captured in a study of shared clonotypes between healthy human individuals. Study-level results: Though the depth was large, rarefaction showed that sorted-subset sequencing was incomplete.

CDR3 size: 16 residues. V lost 0 bases and J 0 bases, leaving 9 bases between the germline ends. Germline lookup yields CDR1 KGHSH and CDR2 LQKENI. On this clone itself: The antigen is not known.

Sequenced by immunoSEQ multiplex PCR; TCRdb stores in-frame clones only, minus some. The table has approximately 2.4 million clones, approximately 96% seen once. The sequenced material came from naive CD4+ T cells sorted from blood. Described subset: CD45RA+ positively selected. This TCR derives from a young man in good health. The rearrangement uses TRBV18 and TRBJ1-3; unclear D gene. The CDR3 reads CASSPPTDISGNTIYF. Written as DNA, the CDR3 is TGTGCCAGCTCACCACCGACGGATATCTCTGGAAACACCATATATTTT. The full variable domain, rest sourced from reference TRBV18 and TRBJ1-3, is NAGVMQNPRHLVRRRGQEARLRCSPMKGHSHVYWYRQLPEEGLKFMVYLQKENIIDESGMPKERFSAEFPKEGPSILRIQQVVRGDSAAYFCASSPPTDISGNTIYFGEGSWLTVV.